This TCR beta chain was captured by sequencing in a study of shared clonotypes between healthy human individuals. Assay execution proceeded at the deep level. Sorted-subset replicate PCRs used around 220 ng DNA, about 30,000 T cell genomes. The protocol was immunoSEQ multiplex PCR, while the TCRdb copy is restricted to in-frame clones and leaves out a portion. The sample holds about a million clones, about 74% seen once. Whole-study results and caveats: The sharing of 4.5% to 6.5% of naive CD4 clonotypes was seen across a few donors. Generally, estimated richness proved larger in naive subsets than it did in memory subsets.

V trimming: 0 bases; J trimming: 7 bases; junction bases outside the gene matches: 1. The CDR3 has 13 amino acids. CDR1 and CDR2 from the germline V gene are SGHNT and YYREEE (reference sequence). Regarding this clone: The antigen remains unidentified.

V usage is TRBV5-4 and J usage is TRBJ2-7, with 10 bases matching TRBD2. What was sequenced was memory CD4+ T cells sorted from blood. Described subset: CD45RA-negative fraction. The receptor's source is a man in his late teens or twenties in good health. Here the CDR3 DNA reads TGTGCCAGCAGCTTGGCACTAGCGGGGGAGCAGTACTTC. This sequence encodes CASSLALAGEQYF.